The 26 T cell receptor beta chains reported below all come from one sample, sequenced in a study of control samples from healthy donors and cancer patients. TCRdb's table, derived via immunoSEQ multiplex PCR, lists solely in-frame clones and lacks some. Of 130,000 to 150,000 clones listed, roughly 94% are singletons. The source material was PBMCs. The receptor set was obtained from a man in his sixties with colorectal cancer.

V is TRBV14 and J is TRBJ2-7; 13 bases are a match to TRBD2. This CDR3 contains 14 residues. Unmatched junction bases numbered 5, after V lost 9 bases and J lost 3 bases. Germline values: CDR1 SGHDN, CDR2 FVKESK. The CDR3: CARGTSGADYEQYF. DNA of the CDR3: TGTGCCAGGGGGACTAGCGGGGCGGACTACGAGCAGTACTTC.

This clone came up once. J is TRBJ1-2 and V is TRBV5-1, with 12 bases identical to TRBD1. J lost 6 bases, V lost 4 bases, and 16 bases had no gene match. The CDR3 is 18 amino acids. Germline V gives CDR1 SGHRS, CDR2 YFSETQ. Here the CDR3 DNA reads TGCGCCAGCAGCCCTCTCCCCCCCGGGACAGGGGGCATAGATGGCTACACCTTC. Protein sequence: CASSPLPPGTGGIDGYTF. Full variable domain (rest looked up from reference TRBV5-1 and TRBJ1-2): KAGVTQTPRYLIKTRGQQVTLSCSPISGHRSVSWYQQTPGQGLQFLFEYFSETQRNKGNFPGRFSGRQFSNSRSEMNVSTLELGDSALYLCASSPLPPGTGGIDGYTFGSGTRLTVV.

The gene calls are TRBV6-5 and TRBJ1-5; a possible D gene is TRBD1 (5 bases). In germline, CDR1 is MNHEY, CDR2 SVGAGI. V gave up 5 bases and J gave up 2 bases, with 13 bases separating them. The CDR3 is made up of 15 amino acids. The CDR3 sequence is CASSLSRVGNQPQHF. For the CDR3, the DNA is TGTGCCAGCAGTCTCTCCAGGGTTGGCAATCAGCCCCAGCATTTT.

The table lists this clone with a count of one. The CDR3 region has the DNA TGTGCCAGCAGCCCCGACGGGAGCTCCTACAATGAGCAGTTCTTC. Protein product: CASSPDGSSYNEQFF. The V call is TRBV5-4, the J call TRBJ2-1, with D perhaps TRBD2 (6 bases). The CDR3 loop spans 15 amino acids. Germline V gene sequence: CDR1 SGHNT, CDR2 YYREEE (reference sequence). The V end was cut by 4 bases, the J end by 0 bases, with 11 bases between. The full variable domain, rest sourced from reference TRBV5-4 and TRBJ2-1, is ETGVTQSPTHLIKTRGQQVTLRCSSQSGHNTVSWYQQALGQGPQFIFQYYREEENGRGNFPPRFSGLQFPNYSSELNVNALELDDSALYLCASSPDGSSYNEQFFGPGTRLTVL.

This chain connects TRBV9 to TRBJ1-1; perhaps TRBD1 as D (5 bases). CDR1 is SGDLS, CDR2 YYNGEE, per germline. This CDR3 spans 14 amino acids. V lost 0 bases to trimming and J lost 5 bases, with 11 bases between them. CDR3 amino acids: CASSVVEGMTEAFF. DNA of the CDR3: TGTGCCAGCAGCGTAGTGGAGGGGATGACTGAAGCTTTCTTT. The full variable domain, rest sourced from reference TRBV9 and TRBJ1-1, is DSGVTQTPKHLITATGQRVTLRCSPRSGDLSVYWYQQSLDQGLQFLIQYYNGEERAKGNILERFSAQQFPDLHSELNLSSLELGDSALYFCASSVVEGMTEAFFGQGTRLTVV.

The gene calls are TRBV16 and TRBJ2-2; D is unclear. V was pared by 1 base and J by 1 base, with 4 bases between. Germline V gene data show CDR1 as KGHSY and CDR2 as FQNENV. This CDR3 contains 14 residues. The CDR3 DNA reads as TGTGCCAGCAGCCAATATGGGAACACCGGGGAGCTGTTTTTT. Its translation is CASSQYGNTGELFF.

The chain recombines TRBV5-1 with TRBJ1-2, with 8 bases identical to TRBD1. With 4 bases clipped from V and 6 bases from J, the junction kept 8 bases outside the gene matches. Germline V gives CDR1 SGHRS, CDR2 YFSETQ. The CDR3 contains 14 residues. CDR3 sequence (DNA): TGCGCCAGCAGCCGTCAGGGGGCGCCGGATGGCTACACCTTC. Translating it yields CASSRQGAPDGYTF.

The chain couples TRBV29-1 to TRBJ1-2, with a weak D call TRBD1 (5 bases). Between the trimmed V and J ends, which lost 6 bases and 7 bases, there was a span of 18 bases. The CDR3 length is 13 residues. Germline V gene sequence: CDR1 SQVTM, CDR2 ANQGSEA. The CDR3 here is CSVVWGGLSGYTF. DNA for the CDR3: TGCAGCGTCGTTTGGGGGGGACTTAGTGGCTACACCTTC.

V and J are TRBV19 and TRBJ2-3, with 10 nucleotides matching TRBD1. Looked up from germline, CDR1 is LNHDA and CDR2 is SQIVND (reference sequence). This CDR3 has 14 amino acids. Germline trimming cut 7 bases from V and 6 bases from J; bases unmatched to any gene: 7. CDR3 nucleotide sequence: TGTGCCAGTAAGCTAGACAGGGGGCGCGATACGCAGTATTTT. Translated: CASKLDRGRDTQYF. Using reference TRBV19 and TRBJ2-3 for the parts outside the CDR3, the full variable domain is DGGITQSPKYLFRKEGQNVTLSCEQNLNHDAMYWYRQDPGQGLRLIYYSQIVNDFQKGDIAEGYSVSREKKESFPLTVTSAQKNPTAFYLCASKLDRGRDTQYFGPGTRLTVL.

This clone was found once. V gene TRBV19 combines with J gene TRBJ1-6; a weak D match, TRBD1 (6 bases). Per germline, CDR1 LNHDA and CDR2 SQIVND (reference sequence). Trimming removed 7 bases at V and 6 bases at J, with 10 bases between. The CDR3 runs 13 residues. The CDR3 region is CASKGQSNSPLHF. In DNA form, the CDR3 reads TGTGCCAGTAAAGGACAGTCTAATTCACCCCTCCACTTT.

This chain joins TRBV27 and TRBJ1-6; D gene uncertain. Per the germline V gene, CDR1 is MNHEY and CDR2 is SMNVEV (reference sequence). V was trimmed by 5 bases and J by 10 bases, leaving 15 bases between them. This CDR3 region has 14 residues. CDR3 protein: CASSPETGNSPLHF. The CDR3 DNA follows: TGTGCCAGCAGTCCCGAGACGGGGAACTCACCCCTCCACTTT.

DNA of the CDR3: TGTGCCAGCAGCGTAGGTCCCGCCGAGAGGGAGACCCAGTACTTC. This codes for CASSVGPAERETQYF. The rearrangement links TRBV9 to TRBJ2-5; no clear D gene. Trimming pared 0 bases from V and 5 bases from J, leaving 14 bases between. The germline V gene has CDR1 SGDLS and CDR2 YYNGEE. The CDR3 is 15 residues long.

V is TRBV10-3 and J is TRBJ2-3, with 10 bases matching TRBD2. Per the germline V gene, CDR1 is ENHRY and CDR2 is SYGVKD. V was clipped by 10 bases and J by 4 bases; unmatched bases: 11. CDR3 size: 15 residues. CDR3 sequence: CATAIAGGRADTQYF. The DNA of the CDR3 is TGTGCCACTGCAATAGCGGGGGGCAGGGCAGATACGCAGTATTTT.

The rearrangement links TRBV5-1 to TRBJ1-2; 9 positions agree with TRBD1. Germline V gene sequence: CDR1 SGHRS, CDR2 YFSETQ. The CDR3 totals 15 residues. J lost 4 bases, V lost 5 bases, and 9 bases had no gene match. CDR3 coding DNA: TGCGCCAGCAGACCTGGAGGACAGGGGACCTATGGCTACACCTTC. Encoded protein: CASRPGGQGTYGYTF.

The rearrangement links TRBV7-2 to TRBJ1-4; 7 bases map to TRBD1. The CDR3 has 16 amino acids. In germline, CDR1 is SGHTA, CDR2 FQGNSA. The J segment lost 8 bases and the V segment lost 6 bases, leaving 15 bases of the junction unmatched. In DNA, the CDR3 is TGTGCCAGCAGTCCGACAGGGAGGCGAGGGACGGAAAAACTGTTTTTT. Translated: CASSPTGRRGTEKLFF.

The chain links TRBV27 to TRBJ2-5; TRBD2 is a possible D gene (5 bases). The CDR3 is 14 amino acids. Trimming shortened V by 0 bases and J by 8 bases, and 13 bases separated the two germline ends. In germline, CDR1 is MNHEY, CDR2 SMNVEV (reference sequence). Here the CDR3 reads CASSLSRVRETQYF. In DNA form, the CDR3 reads TGTGCCAGCAGTTTATCGAGGGTCCGGGAAACCCAGTACTTC.

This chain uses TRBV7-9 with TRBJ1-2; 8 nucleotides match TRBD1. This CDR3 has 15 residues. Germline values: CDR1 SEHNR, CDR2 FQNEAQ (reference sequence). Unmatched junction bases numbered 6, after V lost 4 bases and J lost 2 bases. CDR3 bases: TGTGCCAGCAGCTCAGGGGGCAGACTCAACTATGGCTACACCTTC. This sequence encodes CASSSGGRLNYGYTF.

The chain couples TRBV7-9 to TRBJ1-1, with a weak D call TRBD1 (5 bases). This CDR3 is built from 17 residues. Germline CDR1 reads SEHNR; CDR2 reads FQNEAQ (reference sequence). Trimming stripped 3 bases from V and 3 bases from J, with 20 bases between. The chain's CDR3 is CASSFYQGLRGDTEAFF. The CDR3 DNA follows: TGTGCCAGCAGCTTTTATCAGGGTTTGAGGGGCGACACTGAAGCTTTCTTT.

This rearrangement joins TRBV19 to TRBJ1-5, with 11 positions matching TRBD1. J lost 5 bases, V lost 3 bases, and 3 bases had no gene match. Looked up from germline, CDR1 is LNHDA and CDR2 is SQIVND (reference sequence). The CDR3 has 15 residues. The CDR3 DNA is TGTGCCAGTAGTATCCGGACAGGGGGCGATCAGCCCCAGCATTTT. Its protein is CASSIRTGGDQPQHF.

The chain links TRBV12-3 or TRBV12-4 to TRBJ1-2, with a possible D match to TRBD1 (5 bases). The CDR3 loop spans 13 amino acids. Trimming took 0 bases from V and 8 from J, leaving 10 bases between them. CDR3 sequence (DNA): TGTGCCAGCAGTTTAGCAGGGGTAAACGGCTACACCTTC. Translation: CASSLAGVNGYTF.

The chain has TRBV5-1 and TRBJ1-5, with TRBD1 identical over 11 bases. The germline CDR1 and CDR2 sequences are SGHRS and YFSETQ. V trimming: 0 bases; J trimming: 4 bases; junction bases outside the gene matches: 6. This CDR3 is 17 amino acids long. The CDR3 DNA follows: TGCGCCAGCAGCTTGGGGACAGGGGGCTCGGGTAATCAGCCCCAGCATTTT. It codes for CASSLGTGGSGNQPQHF.

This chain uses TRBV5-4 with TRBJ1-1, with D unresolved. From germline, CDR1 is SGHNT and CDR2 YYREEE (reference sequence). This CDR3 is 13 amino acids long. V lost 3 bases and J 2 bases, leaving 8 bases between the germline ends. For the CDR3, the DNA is TGTGCCAGCAGCTCGACACCAAACACTGAAGCTTTCTTT. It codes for CASSSTPNTEAFF.

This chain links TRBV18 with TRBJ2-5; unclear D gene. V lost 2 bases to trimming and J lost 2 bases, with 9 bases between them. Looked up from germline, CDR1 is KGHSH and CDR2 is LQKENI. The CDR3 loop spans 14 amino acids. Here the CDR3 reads CASSPGGNQETQYF. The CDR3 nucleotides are TGTGCCAGCTCACCAGGCGGAAATCAAGAGACCCAGTACTTC.

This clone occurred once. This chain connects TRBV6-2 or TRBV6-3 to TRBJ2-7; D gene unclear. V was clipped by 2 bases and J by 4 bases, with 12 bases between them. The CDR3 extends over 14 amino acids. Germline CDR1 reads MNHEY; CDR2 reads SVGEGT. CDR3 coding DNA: TGTGCCAGCAGTTACGGGGTACCCCTGTACGAGCAGTACTTC. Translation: CASSYGVPLYEQYF.

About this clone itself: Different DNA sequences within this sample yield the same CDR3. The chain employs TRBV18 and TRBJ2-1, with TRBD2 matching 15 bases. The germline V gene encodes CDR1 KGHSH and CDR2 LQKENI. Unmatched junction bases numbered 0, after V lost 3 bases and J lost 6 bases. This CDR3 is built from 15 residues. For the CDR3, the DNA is TGTGCCAGCTCACCGGGACTAGCGGGGGGCAATGAGCAGTTCTTC. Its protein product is CASSPGLAGGNEQFF.

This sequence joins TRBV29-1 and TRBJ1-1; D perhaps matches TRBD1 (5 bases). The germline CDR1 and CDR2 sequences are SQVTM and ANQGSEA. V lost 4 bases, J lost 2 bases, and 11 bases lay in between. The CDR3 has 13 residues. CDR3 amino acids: CSVGQGPNTEAFF. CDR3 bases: TGCAGCGTTGGGCAGGGTCCCAACACTGAAGCTTTCTTT.